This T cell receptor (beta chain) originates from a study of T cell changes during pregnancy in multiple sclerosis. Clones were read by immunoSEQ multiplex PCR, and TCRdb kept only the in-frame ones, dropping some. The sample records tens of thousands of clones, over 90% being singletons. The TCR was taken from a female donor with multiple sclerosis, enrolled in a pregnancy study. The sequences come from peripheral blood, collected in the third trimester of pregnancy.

CDR3 in amino acids: CASRIHPTNEKLFF. The CDR3 DNA follows: TGCGCCAGCAGAATCCATCCAACTAATGAAAAACTGTTTTTT. This sequence joins TRBV5-1 and TRBJ1-4; D is uncertain. The germline V and J ends were trimmed by 5 bases and 0 bases, with 8 bases remaining between them. The CDR3 covers 14 residues. Looked up from germline, CDR1 is SGHRS and CDR2 is YFSETQ. The variable domain in full, with the rest retrieved from reference TRBV5-1 and TRBJ1-4, is KAGVTQTPRYLIKTRGQQVTLSCSPISGHRSVSWYQQTPGQGLQFLFEYFSETQRNKGNFPGRFSGRQFSNSRSEMNVSTLELGDSALYLCASRIHPTNEKLFFGSGTQLSVL.